The entry below describes one T cell receptor (beta chain). Which antigen it targets is not known. In this entry, gene names and germline sequences are mouse ones. The CDR3 end falls 4 residues outside the read, so it is completed with the germline J gene. The data belong to a study of CD8+ T cells in alopecia areata (dated by TCRdb to 2016 to 2018). A note on the overall study: Female C3H/HeJ recipients, 7-10 weeks old, were grafted with skin from C3H/HeJ donors with spontaneous alopecia (roughly 6-12 months old). Human TCRbeta sequencing covered scalp tissue and sorted CD4+ and CD8+ peripheral blood T cells from patchy and totalis/universalis alopecia areata patients and healthy controls. Amplification of TCRbeta CDR3 regions was done by immunoSEQ multiplex PCR using 35 Vbeta forward primers and 13 Jbeta reverse primers. RNA was obtained with the PAXgene miRNA kit for fixed scalp, the miRNeasy kit for PBMCs, and the RNeasy kit for mouse skin. In both human patients and the C3H/HeJ mouse model, the study applied high-throughput TCRbeta sequencing to look at T cell clonal expansion in alopecia areata. Scalp clonality was compared among normal scalp (n=4), patchy alopecia areata scalp (n=8), and alopecia totalis/universalis scalp (n=8). Paper-wide results and their limitations: Unlike mouse skin, which is dominated by gammadelta T cells, normal human skin has resident alphabeta T cells that are also sequenced, and this complicates analysis of the scalp TCR repertoire. Compared with normal scalp, lesional scalp, particularly in alopecia totalis/universalis, had higher clonality and more expanded CD8+ clones, which suggests antigenic drive. Shared TCR sequences between patients were less evident than in mice, which may be partly attributable to HLA diversity in the patient population.

Reading from cysteine to phenylalanine, the CDR3 counts 15 amino acids. The DNA covers only part of the CDR3, 33 bases in frame from base 1. V has 5 bases trimmed and J has 4 bases trimmed; junction bases matching no gene number 11. The germline V gene (reference sequence) gives CDR1 as FNHDT and CDR2 as SITEND. The library was obtained by the immunoSEQ multiplex PCR assay. To provide template for TCR sequencing, every sample had RNA extracted and reverse transcribed into cDNA. First-strand cDNA was synthesized with SuperScript III using a 2:1 mix of oligo-dT and random hexamers. A synthetic immune receptor repertoire was used to assess amplification bias, and residual bias was removed computationally. Sequencing of the libraries was done on Illumina HiSeq with 60 bp reads that cover the CDR3, reading from J toward V. On the study's bioinformatics: Raw reads were preprocessed for error removal, and CDR3 was defined according to IMGT conventions as running from the conserved cysteine to phenylalanine. To get clonality, Shannon entropy was normalized by log2 of the number of productive unique TCRs and the result was subtracted from 1. CD4 or CD8 identity of scalp clones was inferred by cross-referencing scalp TCRbeta sequences with sorted blood CD4 and CD8 repertoires. TCRdb limited this immuneACCESS table to in-frame rearrangements with V and J called. A share of clones is missing; checked studies link under half to unresolved V genes, and the rest is unexplained. That table is the source of V, J and clone size, and D and trimming were worked out from the DNA. The table puts around 100,000 clones in this sample, none counted just once. 15% to 20% of the sample goes to the ten largest clones.

Sample: lesional skin. This TCR came from a C3H/HeJ mouse with alopecia areata. The MHC haplotype carried by mice of this strain is H2-k. The V and J genes are TRBV19 and TRBJ1-1, with 7 bases in between that match TRBD1. Here the CDR3 is given as CASSPGGGRGTEVFF. CDR3 DNA, as far as it was read: TGTGCCAGCAGCCCCGGAGGGGGCAGGGGCACA.